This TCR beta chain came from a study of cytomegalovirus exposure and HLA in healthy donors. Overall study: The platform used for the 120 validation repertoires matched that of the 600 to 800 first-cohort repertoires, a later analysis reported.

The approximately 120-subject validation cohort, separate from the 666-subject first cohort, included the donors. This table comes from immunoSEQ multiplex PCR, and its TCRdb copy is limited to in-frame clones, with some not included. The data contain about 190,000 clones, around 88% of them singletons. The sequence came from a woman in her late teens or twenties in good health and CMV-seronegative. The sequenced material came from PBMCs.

As DNA, the CDR3 is TGCGCCAGCATGAGGTCTGGGGGGGAGACCCAGTACTTC. Its translation: CASMRSGGETQYF. V gene TRBV5-1 combines with J gene TRBJ2-5; TRBD2 is a possible D gene (6 bases). CDR3 length: 13 amino acids. The germline V and J ends were trimmed by 6 bases and 5 bases, with 14 bases remaining between them. Germline CDR1 SGHRS, CDR2 YFSETQ.